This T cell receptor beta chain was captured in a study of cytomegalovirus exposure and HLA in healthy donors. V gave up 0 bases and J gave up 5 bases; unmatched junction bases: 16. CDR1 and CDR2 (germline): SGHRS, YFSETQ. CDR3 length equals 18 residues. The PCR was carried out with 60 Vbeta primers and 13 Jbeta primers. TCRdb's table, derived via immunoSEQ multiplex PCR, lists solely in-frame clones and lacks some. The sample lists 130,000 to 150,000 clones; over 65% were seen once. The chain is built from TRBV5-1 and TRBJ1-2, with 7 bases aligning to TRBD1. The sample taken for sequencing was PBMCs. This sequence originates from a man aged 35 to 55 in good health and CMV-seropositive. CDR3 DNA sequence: TGCGCCAGCAGCTTGGCTGGACAGGCATCCGAAGGGAGGTATGGCTACACCTTC. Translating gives CASSLAGQASEGRYGYTF.